The rows below give T cell receptor beta chains drawn from one sample of a study of CD8 T cells in Susac syndrome. In TCRdb, the immunoSEQ multiplex PCR reads were re-called with MiXCR into one record per CDR3 protein. The sample records around 190,000 distinct CDR3 sequences, roughly 94% being singletons. Sequencing was done on a sample of CD4+ T cells from PBMCs. The receptors originated from a human donor with Susac syndrome. CDR3s include the opening cysteine and the closing phenylalanine or tryptophan. The D gene is left open where the match is weak. Size values are once, few and many counts, or a class for expanded clones, and some rows have none.

clone_size	d_call	v_call	j_call	cdr3_aa	cdr3_nt
.	.	TRBV6-5	TRBJ2-2	CASSYRPDTGELFF	TGTGCCAGCAGTTACCGTCCAGACACCGGGGAGCTGTTTTTT
.	TRBD2	TRBV20-1	TRBJ2-1	CSASIGIAGTYNEQFF	TGCAGTGCTAGTATCGGGATAGCGGGGACCTACAATGAGCAGTTCTTC
.	.	TRBV9	TRBJ1-1	CASSPIMTGESTEAFF	TGTGCCAGCAGCCCTATCATGACGGGAGAAAGCACTGAAGCTTTCTTT
.	.	TRBV6-2/TRBV6-3	TRBJ2-7	CASRDSLADYEQYF	TGTGCCAGCAGAGACAGTCTGGCCGACTACGAGCAGTACTTC
.	.	TRBV25-1	TRBJ2-5	CASSEQGRGVETQYF	TGTGCCAGCAGTGAACAAGGGCGCGGGGTAGAGACCCAGTACTTC
.	TRBD1	TRBV29-1	TRBJ2-5	CSVEGTGVPQYF	TGCAGCGTTGAAGGGACAGGGGTCCCTCAGTACTTC
once	TRBD1	TRBV3-1	TRBJ1-2	CASSQLDRPYGYTF	TGTGCCAGCAGCCAGTTGGACAGGCCCTATGGCTACACCTTC
.	.	TRBV7-3	TRBJ2-7	CASSLSSGGEQYF	TGTGCCAGCAGCTTATCGTCCGGTGGCGAGCAGTACTTC
.	.	TRBV5-1	TRBJ2-3	CASSGDGDTQYF	TGCGCCAGCAGCGGGGATGGAGATACGCAGTATTTT
.	.	TRBV2	TRBJ2-5	CASSPTAQPETQYF	TGTGCCAGCAGTCCGACGGCCCAACCAGAGACCCAGTACTTC
.	.	TRBV20-1	TRBJ2-2	CSARDGGNTGELFF	TGCAGTGCTAGAGATGGAGGGAACACCGGGGAGCTGTTTTTT
.	TRBD2	TRBV12-3/TRBV12-4	TRBJ2-4	CASSFGDGTRNIQYF	TGTGCCAGCAGTTTTGGGGACGGGACTAGGAACATTCAGTACTTC
.	TRBD1	TRBV5-1	TRBJ1-6	CASSQGTGNSPLHF	TGCGCCAGCAGCCAGGGGACAGGCAATTCACCCCTCCACTTT